Listed here are 30 T cell receptor beta chains from one sample, sequenced in a study of blood T cells in healthy people across ages. The authors ran a second PCR of 7 to 11 cycles using a sample-barcoded 5' primer and a J-beta primer mix. TCRdb re-called the 5' RACE reads with MiXCR, one entry per CDR3 protein. The repertoire includes hundreds of thousands of distinct CDR3 sequences, roughly half of them detected once, and roughly 13% sits in the top ten. Sequenced: blood. All receptors come from a woman older than 75 in good health.

The genes are TRBV11-2 and TRBJ2-4, with D hard to call. The length of the CDR3 is 14 residues. With 5 bases removed from V and 0 bases from J, the gap between germline ends came to 8 bases. Germline V CDR1 and CDR2: SGHAT, FQNNGV. The CDR3 sequence: CASSPRPAKNIQYF. The CDR3 region has the DNA TGTGCCAGCAGCCCGAGGCCAGCCAAAAACATTCAGTACTTC.

This clonotype has just a few counts. The rearrangement uses TRBV12-3 or TRBV12-4 and TRBJ1-1; D call uncertain. V was trimmed by 6 bases and J by 0 bases, leaving 11 bases between them. This CDR3 comprises 14 residues. In DNA form, the CDR3 reads TGTGCCAGCAGCTCCTTAGGGATGAACACTGAAGCTTTCTTT. This translates into CASSSLGMNTEAFF.

This clonotype was observed at least ten times. The genes are TRBV5-5 and TRBJ2-3; D is ambiguous. This CDR3 contains 15 residues. Germline V gene sequence: CDR1 SGHKS, CDR2 YYEKEE (reference sequence). V gave up 1 base and J gave up 0 bases, with 9 bases separating them. CDR3 sequence reads: CASSLRESSTDTQYF. The CDR3 DNA is TGTGCCAGCAGCTTGCGAGAGTCCAGCACAGATACGCAGTATTTT.

The genes are TRBV30 and TRBJ2-3; D is unresolved. Trimming left V 2 bases short and J 4 bases short, with 4 bases between. The germline gives CDR1 GTSNPN, CDR2 SVGIG (reference sequence). This CDR3 has 11 amino acids. CDR3 loop: CAWSLADTQYF. The DNA of the CDR3 is TGTGCCTGGAGTCTTGCAGATACGCAGTATTTT.

This chain uses TRBV19 with TRBJ1-1; maybe TRBD1 (6 bases). Germline lookup yields CDR1 LNHDA and CDR2 SQIVND (reference sequence). This CDR3 has 13 residues. V was clipped by 1 base and J by 3 bases, with 6 bases between them. CDR3 DNA sequence: TGTGCCAGTAGTATAGCAGGGGACACTGAAGCTTTCTTT. Translation gives CASSIAGDTEAFF.

This sequence joins TRBV18 and TRBJ2-5, with D unclear. CDR3 length: 13 residues. The V and J ends lost 3 bases and 1 base respectively, with 6 bases between them. Germline CDR1 KGHSH, CDR2 LQKENI. This chain's CDR3 is CASSPTLQETQYF. CDR3 nucleotides: TGTGCCAGCTCACCCACACTCCAAGAGACCCAGTACTTC.

The chain recombines TRBV20-1 with TRBJ2-5; D may be TRBD2 (5 bases). The CDR3 length is 12 residues. V lost 2 bases and J 11 bases, leaving 15 bases between the germline ends. The germline CDR1 and CDR2 sequences are DFQATT and SNEGSKA (reference sequence). CDR3: CSARSGSTEQYF. CDR3 DNA sequence: TGCAGTGCTAGATCGGGATCTACTGAGCAGTACTTC.

This clonotype was recorded many times. V gene TRBV6-2 or TRBV6-3 combines with J gene TRBJ2-7; D is ambiguous. The CDR3 is made up of 13 amino acids. Trimming removed 6 bases at V and 4 bases at J, with 13 bases between. The germline V gene encodes CDR1 MNHEY and CDR2 SVGEGT. The CDR3 sequence is CASSPTTTYEQYF. The CDR3 bases are TGTGCCAGCAGCCCGACCACTACATACGAGCAGTACTTC.

The CDR3 spells CASMGGLGETQYF. In nucleotides, the CDR3 is TGTGCCAGCATGGGTGGACTGGGAGAGACCCAGTACTTC. The chain is built from TRBV6-5 and TRBJ2-5; weak D call: TRBD2 (5 bases). This CDR3 has 13 residues. The germline CDR1 and CDR2 sequences are MNHEY and SVGAGI. Trimming pared 7 bases from V and 4 bases from J, leaving 13 bases between.

For this clonotype: A much more abundant neighbour one base away suggests this may be a read error. The CDR3 DNA sequence: TGTGCCAGCAGCGAGGCTTTAAATGAGCGGTTCTTC. As protein: CASSEALNERFF. The chain is built from TRBV9 and TRBJ2-1; D unclear. Germline CDR1 is SGDLS and CDR2 is YYNGEE. The CDR3 is made up of 12 amino acids. Variable domain in full (rest from reference TRBV9 and TRBJ2-1): DSGVTQTPKHLITATGQRVTLRCSPRSGDLSVYWYQQSLDQGLQFLIQYYNGEERAKGNILERFSAQQFPDLHSELNLSSLELGDSALYFCASSEALNERFFGPGTRLTVL.

Remarks on this clonotype: Just one base apart from a much larger clone, this may be a read error. The V gene is TRBV5-1, the J gene TRBJ2-1; no reliable D call. Trimming took 3 bases from V and 6 from J, leaving 13 bases between them. This CDR3 is built from 14 residues. CDR1 and CDR2 (germline): SGHRS, YFSETQ. The CDR3 region has the DNA TGCGCCAGCAGCTCACCTGGTGACCTCAATGAGCAGTTCTTC. Translating gives CASSSPGDLNEQFF.

V gene TRBV28 combines with J gene TRBJ2-1; no definite D call. From germline, CDR1 is MDHEN and CDR2 SYDVKM. CDR3 length: 10 amino acids. V was trimmed by 9 bases and J by 7 bases, leaving 7 bases between them. Written as DNA, the CDR3 is TGTGCCAGTCGGTCGAATGAGCAGTTCTTC. Translating it yields CASRSNEQFF.

Note on this clonotype: With a much larger clone just one base away, this may be a read error. V gene TRBV5-1 combines with J gene TRBJ2-5; D call uncertain. The tail of the sequence fits TRBJ2-7 better, so the J call may be wrong. There are 13 residues in the CDR3. Germline values: CDR1 SGHRS, CDR2 YFSETQ. This chain's CDR3 is CASSVSYSSEQYF. The CDR3 coding sequence is TGCGCCAGCAGCGTCAGTTACAGTAGCGAGCAGTACTTC.

V is TRBV20-1 and J is TRBJ1-5; D call uncertain. The ends were cut back, 3 bases at V and 7 bases at J, with 13 bases in the middle. There are 13 residues in the CDR3. From germline, CDR1 is DFQATT and CDR2 SNEGSKA (reference sequence). CDR3 sequence (DNA): TGCAGTGCTAGCTATGGGGAAGGGCAGCCCCAGCATTTT. Amino acid sequence: CSASYGEGQPQHF.

The table lists this clonotype with a few counts. This CDR3 is CASSPPVAGVNAVSLIPEQYF. CDR3 coding DNA: TGTGCCAGCAGCCCCCCCGTAGCGGGAGTAAATGCTGTGTCGCTGATCCCCGAGCAGTACTTC. V usage is TRBV28 and J usage is TRBJ2-7; 9 nucleotides align to TRBD2. The CDR3 covers 21 residues. J lost 6 bases, V lost 6 bases, and 30 bases had no gene match. Germline V gene data show CDR1 as MDHEN and CDR2 as SYDVKM.

This clonotype occurred many times. The chain combines TRBV12-3 or TRBV12-4 with TRBJ2-7; TRBD1 agrees at 7 bases. The junction had 9 bases not matched to a gene; V was cut back by 6 bases and J by 4 bases. CDR3 length: 14 residues. CDR3 amino acids: CASSPSGQTYEQYF. CDR3 bases: TGTGCCAGCAGCCCCTCGGGACAGACATACGAGCAGTACTTC.

This clonotype was seen a few times. The CDR3 loop is CASSQIAGGRIGNEQFF. The CDR3 nucleotides are TGCGCCAGCAGCCAAATAGCGGGAGGGCGAATAGGCAATGAGCAGTTCTTC. V gene TRBV4-1 combines with J gene TRBJ2-1; 11 bases align to TRBD2. This CDR3 region has 17 residues. Germline values: CDR1 MGHRA, CDR2 YSYEKL. V gave up 2 bases and J gave up 6 bases; unmatched junction bases: 9.

Note on this clonotype: One end of the junction does not line up with germline, which may come from a read error. The V and J genes are TRBV6-2 or TRBV6-3 and TRBJ2-7; D is unclear. The CDR3 has 12 amino acids. CDR1 is MNHEY and CDR2 is SVGEGT in the germline V gene. Written as DNA, the CDR3 is TGTGCCAGCGGTTACCCCCACTACGAGCAGTACTTC. This encodes CASGYPHYEQYF.

This chain connects TRBV7-2 to TRBJ2-5, with D perhaps matching TRBD1 (6 bases). Germline-derived CDR1 and CDR2 are SGHTA and FQGNSA. CDR3 length equals 15 residues. The V gene lost 1 base and the J gene lost 5 bases, with 14 bases spanning the gap. As DNA, the CDR3 is TGTGCCAGCAGCTTAGGACAGGTCATGGGGGAGACCCAGTACTTC. Translation: CASSLGQVMGETQYF.

This clonotype has a handful of counts. The chain uses TRBV18 and TRBJ2-2, with 10 positions matching TRBD2. Germline V CDR1 and CDR2: KGHSH, LQKENI. The junction had 6 bases not matched to a gene; V was cut back by 4 bases and J by 4 bases. The CDR3 consists of 16 residues. DNA of the CDR3: TGTGCCAGCTCACGGCGGACTAGCGGAAGCACCGGGGAGCTGTTTTTT. Its protein product is CASSRRTSGSTGELFF.

This chain connects TRBV20-1 to TRBJ1-1, with D hard to call. The CDR3 runs to 15 residues. With 5 bases removed from V and 2 bases from J, the gap between germline ends came to 18 bases. Germline CDR1 is DFQATT and CDR2 is SNEGSKA (reference sequence). CDR3 amino acids: CSARIRTQPNTEAFF. The DNA of the CDR3 is TGCAGTGCTCGTATCCGGACTCAACCCAACACTGAAGCTTTCTTT.

Points on this clonotype: Since a much larger clone is just one base distant, this may be a read error. This chain links TRBV3-1 with TRBJ2-5, with a weak D call TRBD1 (6 bases). From germline, CDR1 is LGHDT and CDR2 YNNKEL (reference sequence). With 7 bases removed from V and 2 bases from J, the gap between germline ends came to 11 bases. CDR3 length equals 13 residues. CDR3 sequence reads: CASIDRRQETQYF. CDR3 DNA sequence: TGTGCCAGCATAGACAGGAGGCAAGAGACCCAGTACTTC.

Comments on this clonotype: A clone one base away is much larger, so this may be a read error. This rearrangement joins TRBV2 to TRBJ2-3; 11 nucleotides align to TRBD2. The CDR3 is 16 residues long. With V trimmed by 6 bases and J by 3 bases, 8 bases remained unmatched. CDR1 SNHLY and CDR2 FYNNEI come from the germline V gene. The CDR3 here is CASRARLAGPTDTQYF. The CDR3 nucleotides are TGTGCCAGCAGGGCCCGACTAGCGGGGCCTACAGATACGCAGTATTTT.

This clonotype was detected only a few times. The V and J genes are TRBV5-1 and TRBJ2-5; 7 bases line up with TRBD1. In germline, CDR1 is SGHRS, CDR2 YFSETQ. The CDR3 is 15 amino acids. V was pared by 1 base and J by 3 bases, with 6 bases of the junction left unmatched. DNA for the CDR3: TGCGCCAGCAGCTTGTTTGGGCAGGGGGAAGAGACCCAGTACTTC. It yields the protein CASSLFGQGEETQYF.

This clonotype has a count of ten or more. The chain joins TRBV18 to TRBJ2-1; D is unresolved. Germline V gives CDR1 KGHSH, CDR2 LQKENI. V lost 2 bases and J 4 bases, leaving 12 bases between the germline ends. The CDR3 is 15 residues long. This CDR3 is CASSPMEPAYNEQFF. CDR3 bases: TGTGCCAGCTCACCAATGGAACCCGCTTACAATGAGCAGTTCTTC.

A remark on this clonotype: A much larger clone lies a single base off, so this may be a read error. The J gene is TRBJ2-4, the V gene TRBV7-2, with 7 bases aligning to TRBD2. This CDR3 spans 16 amino acids. CDR1 is SGHTA, CDR2 FQGNSA, per germline. V lost 5 bases, J lost 0 bases, and 7 bases stayed unmatched. Written as DNA, the CDR3 is TGTGCCAGCAGCCCCCCGAGCGGGATAGCCAAAAACATTCAGTACTTC. This encodes CASSPPSGIAKNIQYF.

For this clonotype: An end of the junction does not agree with germline; a read error may underlie this. The chain joins TRBV28 to TRBJ2-5; D is perhaps TRBD2 (5 bases). This CDR3 is 15 amino acids long. Germline V gives CDR1 MDHEN, CDR2 SYDVKM. The CDR3 spells CTSSFPDSAQGTQYF. CDR3 sequence (DNA): TGTACCAGCAGTTTCCCGGACTCCGCACAAGGGACCCAGTACTTC. Drawing the rest from reference TRBV28 and TRBJ2-5, the complete variable domain is DVKVTQSSRYLVKRTGEKVFLECVQDMDHENMFWYRQDPGLGLRLIYFSYDVKMKEKGDIPEGYSVSREKKERFSLILESASTNQTSMYLCTSSFPDSAQGTQYFGPGTRLLVL.

The rearrangement joins TRBV20-1 to TRBJ1-1, with a possible D match to TRBD1 (5 bases). The CDR3 contains 12 residues. CDR1 and CDR2 from the germline V gene are DFQATT and SNEGSKA (reference sequence). V was shortened by 1 base and J by 7 bases, with 10 bases between the two germline ends. CDR3 in DNA: TGCAGTGCTAGAGCAGGACAACTTGAAGCTTTCTTT. Translating it yields CSARAGQLEAFF.

The V gene is TRBV7-9, the J gene TRBJ2-3; D is ambiguous. V lost 1 base and J 10 bases, leaving 9 bases between the germline ends. The germline V gene encodes CDR1 SEHNR and CDR2 FQNEAQ (reference sequence). This CDR3 comprises 12 residues. This CDR3 reads CASSLVATAQYF. The DNA of the CDR3 is TGTGCCAGCAGCTTAGTGGCTACCGCGCAGTATTTT. Together with reference TRBV7-9 and TRBJ2-3, the CDR3 gives the full variable domain: DTGVSQNPRHKITKRGQNVTFRCDPISEHNRLYWYRQTLGQGPEFLTYFQNEAQLEKSRLLSDRFSAERPKGSFSTLEIQRTEQGDSAMYLCASSLVATAQYFGPGTRLTVL.

For this clonotype: A much larger clone lies a single base off, so this may be a read error. V is TRBV2 and J is TRBJ2-1; 8 nucleotides agree with TRBD2. The V segment lost 7 bases and the J segment 13 bases; nucleotides outside the gene matches: 24. CDR3 length: 17 amino acids. Germline assignment: CDR1 SNHLY and CDR2 FYNNEI. CDR3 sequence: CASTRGLVVRAGETQFF. CDR3 bases: TGTGCCAGCACGAGGGGACTAGTAGTCCGCGCAGGGGAGACCCAGTTCTTC.